A single sample is the source of the 20 T cell receptor beta chains below, sequenced in a study of shared clonotypes between healthy human individuals. Some clones are missing from TCRdb's copy, which holds only in-frame ones; the method was immunoSEQ multiplex PCR. The table lists about 1 million clones, about 74% of them singletons. The sequencing input was memory CD4+ T cells sorted from blood. Subset here: CD45RA-negative fraction. The receptors stem from a young man in good health.

This clone was picked up many times. The J gene is TRBJ1-1, the V gene TRBV2, with 10 bases identical to TRBD1. The V segment lost 5 bases and the J segment 5 bases; nucleotides outside the gene matches: 5. The CDR3 length is 14 residues. Germline V gene sequence: CDR1 SNHLY, CDR2 FYNNEI. The CDR3 bases are TGTGCCAGCAGTCGACAGGGGGCAGGGACTGAAGCTTTCTTT. It encodes CASSRQGAGTEAFF.

The rearrangement links TRBV9 to TRBJ2-7, with TRBD2 matching 8 bases. The CDR3 is made up of 15 amino acids. Looked up from germline, CDR1 is SGDLS and CDR2 is YYNGEE. J was trimmed by 2 bases and V by 0 bases; bases with no gene match: 4. The chain's CDR3 is CASSVVAGSAYEQYF. DNA of the CDR3: TGTGCCAGCAGCGTAGTAGCGGGGTCTGCCTACGAGCAGTACTTC.

The rearrangement uses TRBV5-6 and TRBJ2-4; D could derive from TRBD1 or TRBD2 (5 bases each). CDR3 length: 13 amino acids. The V gene lost 3 bases and the J gene lost 4 bases, with 8 bases spanning the gap. Per germline, CDR1 SGHDT and CDR2 YYEEEE. This CDR3 reads CASSWDQKNIQYF. The CDR3 nucleotides read TGTGCCAGCAGCTGGGACCAGAAAAACATTCAGTACTTC.

Regarding this clone: Other DNA sequences in the same sample also yield this CDR3. V usage is TRBV11-2 and J usage is TRBJ2-5; the D gene is possibly TRBD1 (6 bases). This CDR3 is built from 12 residues. Trimming took off 6 bases at V and 5 bases at J, with 10 bases between the two ends. Germline CDR1 reads SGHAT; CDR2 reads FQNNGV. The DNA for the CDR3 is TGTGCCAGCAGTCCGAGGGGGGAGACCCAGTACTTC. Translated: CASSPRGETQYF.

The chain has TRBV30 and TRBJ1-4, with a weak D call TRBD1 (5 bases). V lost 7 bases, J lost 5 bases, and 14 bases lay in between. This CDR3 comprises 13 residues. Germline-derived CDR1 and CDR2 are GTSNPN and SVGIG (reference sequence). CDR3 DNA: TGTGCCTCCACTCGGGGGGGGAATGAAAAACTGTTTTTT. Amino acid sequence: CASTRGGNEKLFF. The full variable domain, with the rest looked up from reference TRBV30 and TRBJ1-4, is SQTIHQWPATLVQPVGSPLSLECTVEGTSNPNLYWYRQAAGRGLQLLFYSVGIGQISSEVPQNLSASRPQDRQFILSSKKLLLSDSGFYLCASTRGGNEKLFFGSGTQLSVL.

V is TRBV6-6 and J is TRBJ1-6, with D maybe TRBD1 (6 bases). The CDR3 length is 15 residues. CDR1 is MNHNY, CDR2 SVGAGI, per germline (reference sequence). V was shortened by 5 bases and J by 8 bases, with 16 bases between the two germline ends. In DNA, the CDR3 is TGTGCCAGCAGTCCACAGGGCGCGGGTTATTCACCCCTCCACTTT. Translation: CASSPQGAGYSPLHF.

As regards this clone: A read error may account for a junction end that differs from germline. V and J are TRBV7-7 and TRBJ2-7; perhaps TRBD1 as D (6 bases). This CDR3 contains 13 residues. In germline, CDR1 is SSHAT, CDR2 FNYEAQ (reference sequence). CDR3 amino acids: CASSLNRDGEQYF. The CDR3 coding sequence is TGTGCTAGCAGCTTGAACAGGGATGGGGAGCAGTACTTC.

The count of this clone is one. The sample contains more than one DNA sequence encoding this CDR3. This chain joins TRBV7-9 and TRBJ1-5; a possible D gene is TRBD1 (5 bases). The V gene's germline CDR1 is SEHNR and CDR2 FQNEAQ (reference sequence). The CDR3 is 14 amino acids. Trimming pared 5 bases from V and 1 base from J, leaving 9 bases between. The CDR3 DNA reads TGTGCCAGCAGCCTGACAGAGAGCAATCAGCCCCAGCATTTT. The encoded protein is CASSLTESNQPQHF.

J is TRBJ2-1 and V is TRBV9, with TRBD2 matching 9 bases. The V gene's germline CDR1 is SGDLS and CDR2 YYNGEE. V lost 4 bases to trimming and J lost 10 bases; unmatched junction nucleotides: 12. The CDR3 extends over 15 amino acids. The CDR3 reads CASSPTSGFSNEQFF. As DNA, the CDR3 is TGTGCCAGCAGCCCGACTAGCGGATTCTCTAACGAGCAGTTCTTC.

The chain links TRBV7-6 to TRBJ1-4; a possible D gene is TRBD1 (5 bases). Germline V gives CDR1 SGHVS, CDR2 FNYEAQ. The CDR3 consists of 15 residues. Trimming left V 6 bases short and J 2 bases short, with 13 bases between. The CDR3, as DNA: TGTGCCAGCAGTTCGCTGGGGGGGACTAATGAAAAACTGTTTTTT. Translating gives CASSSLGGTNEKLFF.

V is TRBV11-3 and J is TRBJ2-5; 7 bases align to TRBD1. Trimming took 1 base from V and 5 from J; bases not matched to a gene: 7. Germline V gives CDR1 SGHNT, CDR2 YENEEA. The CDR3 is 15 residues long. CDR3 loop: CASSLGGGAGETQYF. CDR3 DNA sequence: TGTGCCAGCAGCTTAGGAGGGGGCGCCGGGGAGACCCAGTACTTC.

The chain combines TRBV6-5 with TRBJ1-3; D remains ambiguous. The CDR3 has 15 amino acids. Trimming took 3 bases from V and 0 from J, leaving 9 bases between them. CDR1 is MNHEY and CDR2 is SVGAGI in the germline V gene. In nucleotides, the CDR3 is TGTGCCAGCAGTTATGGCGGCACCTCTGGAAACACCATATATTTT. It yields the protein CASSYGGTSGNTIYF.

This clone has just a few counts. This chain joins TRBV5-1 and TRBJ1-1; D might be TRBD1 (6 bases). The CDR3 is made up of 14 amino acids. Germline V lookup: CDR1 SGHRS, CDR2 YFSETQ. Trimming took 0 bases from V and 5 from J, leaving 11 bases between them. CDR3 loop: CASSLGGLLTEAFF. The CDR3, as DNA: TGCGCCAGCAGCTTGGGGGGGCTGCTTACTGAAGCTTTCTTT.

The chain joins TRBV7-2 to TRBJ2-1, with TRBD2 matching 8 bases. Germline V gene sequence: CDR1 SGHTA, CDR2 FQGNSA. The CDR3 extends over 19 amino acids. Unmatched junction bases numbered 20, after V lost 5 bases and J lost 5 bases. CDR3 nucleotide sequence: TGTGCCAGCAGCCGCGAACCAGTCGGGGCGGGAGGCCGAAACAATGAGCAGTTCTTC. This sequence encodes CASSREPVGAGGRNNEQFF.

This rearrangement joins TRBV11-2 to TRBJ2-3; 9 positions agree with TRBD2. CDR3 size: 17 residues. J lost 1 base, V lost 1 base, and 6 bases had no gene match. CDR1 and CDR2 (germline): SGHAT, FQNNGV. The CDR3 loop reads CASSLGRLAERTDTQYF. CDR3 DNA sequence: TGTGCCAGCAGCTTAGGGAGACTAGCGGAGCGCACAGATACGCAGTATTTT.

The V call is TRBV5-1, the J call TRBJ2-7, with D uncertain. Germline V gene sequence: CDR1 SGHRS, CDR2 YFSETQ. V was pared by 4 bases and J by 0 bases, with 14 bases between. The CDR3 length is 15 residues. This chain's CDR3 is CASSRPGPSSYEQYF. The DNA of the CDR3 is TGCGCCAGCAGCCGCCCGGGCCCCAGCTCCTACGAGCAGTACTTC.

The rearrangement joins TRBV2 to TRBJ2-7; the D gene could be TRBD1 or TRBD2 (6 bases each). The CDR3 totals 15 residues. Germline lookup yields CDR1 SNHLY and CDR2 FYNNEI. V lost 6 bases to trimming and J lost 7 bases, with 22 bases between them. This CDR3 is CASRGGGSGVFEQYF. CDR3 bases: TGTGCCAGCAGGGGGGGCGGTAGCGGAGTGTTTGAGCAGTACTTC.

The genes are TRBV11-2 and TRBJ2-3, with TRBD1 matching 8 bases. Germline CDR1 reads SGHAT; CDR2 reads FQNNGV. The CDR3 is 15 amino acids. V gave up 3 bases and J gave up 2 bases; unmatched junction bases: 4. The CDR3 nucleotides are TGTGCCAGCAGCTTGGGGACAGGAGACACAGATACGCAGTATTTT. This codes for CASSLGTGDTDTQYF.

This clone came up a few times. The J gene is TRBJ2-2, the V gene TRBV30; D remains ambiguous. The CDR3 consists of 14 residues. Trimming removed 0 bases from V and 1 base from J, with 6 bases in between. Germline lookup yields CDR1 GTSNPN and CDR2 SVGIG (reference sequence). CDR3 nucleotide sequence: TGTGCCTGGAGTGTATCCAGGAACACCGGGGAGCTGTTTTTT. Translated: CAWSVSRNTGELFF.

Regarding this clone: Different DNA sequences within this sample yield the same CDR3. V is TRBV15 and J is TRBJ1-2; 7 positions match TRBD1. CDR1 LNHNV and CDR2 YYDKDF come from the germline V gene (reference sequence). The CDR3 spans 14 residues. V gave up 0 bases and J gave up 4 bases; unmatched junction bases: 2. The CDR3 sequence: CATSRDRTGYGYTF. The CDR3 DNA reads TGTGCCACCAGCAGAGATCGGACAGGCTATGGCTACACCTTC.